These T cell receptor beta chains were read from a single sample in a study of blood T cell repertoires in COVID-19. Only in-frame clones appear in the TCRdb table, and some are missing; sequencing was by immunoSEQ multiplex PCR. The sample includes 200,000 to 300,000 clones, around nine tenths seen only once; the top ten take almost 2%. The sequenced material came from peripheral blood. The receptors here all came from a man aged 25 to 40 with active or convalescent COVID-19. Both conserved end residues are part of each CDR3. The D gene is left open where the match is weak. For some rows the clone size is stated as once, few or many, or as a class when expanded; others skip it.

CDR3nt: TGCGCCAGCAGCGATGGACAGCCTTATGGCTACACCTTC; CDR3aa: CASSDGQPYGYTF; v_gene: TRBV10-1; d_gene: -; abundance: -; j_gene: TRBJ1-2
CDR3nt: TGCGCCAGCAGTGAGTACAGCAATTCACCCCTCCACTTT; CDR3aa: CASSEYSNSPLHF; v_gene: TRBV10-1; d_gene: -; abundance: -; j_gene: TRBJ1-6
CDR3nt: TGTGCCAGTAGTAAGACTCGTTCGGTGAACACTGAAGCTTTCTTT; CDR3aa: CASSKTRSVNTEAFF; v_gene: TRBV19; d_gene: -; abundance: -; j_gene: TRBJ1-1
CDR3nt: TGCGCCAGCAGCCAAGATTTCAGGGGAACCCGAAAACTGTTTTTT; CDR3aa: CASSQDFRGTRKLFF; v_gene: TRBV4-1; d_gene: -; abundance: -; j_gene: TRBJ1-4
CDR3nt: TGTGCCAGCAGCCGCGACAGGACTCGAGATGGCTACACCTTC; CDR3aa: CASSRDRTRDGYTF; v_gene: TRBV3-1/TRBV3-2; d_gene: -; abundance: -; j_gene: TRBJ1-2
CDR3nt: TGTGCCAGCAGCTTTTATGGTTCGGTAGGGGCACCCCTCCACTTT; CDR3aa: CASSFYGSVGAPLHF; v_gene: TRBV5-6; d_gene: -; abundance: -; j_gene: TRBJ1-6
CDR3nt: TGTGCCACCAGCAGTAGTTCAGATACGCAGTATTTT; CDR3aa: CATSSSSDTQYF; v_gene: TRBV15; d_gene: -; abundance: -; j_gene: TRBJ2-3
CDR3nt: TGTGCCAGCAGCTCCCGGTTCGGGCCGGGACAGGAGGGGGGTGATGGCTACACCTTC; CDR3aa: CASSSRFGPGQEGGDGYTF; v_gene: TRBV9; d_gene: TRBD1; abundance: -; j_gene: TRBJ1-2
CDR3nt: TGTGCCAGCAGCTTAGCCGCCGGGACTAGCGGCCCCTACGAGCAGTACTTC; CDR3aa: CASSLAAGTSGPYEQYF; v_gene: TRBV7-8; d_gene: TRBD2; abundance: once; j_gene: TRBJ2-7
CDR3nt: TGTGCCAGCATCCATTCAGGGCTCGGCACTGAAGCTTTCTTT; CDR3aa: CASIHSGLGTEAFF; v_gene: TRBV6-5; d_gene: -; abundance: -; j_gene: TRBJ1-1
CDR3nt: TGTGCCAGCAGTTACTCGAGAGACAGGGAGGGCTACACCTTC; CDR3aa: CASSYSRDREGYTF; v_gene: TRBV6-5; d_gene: TRBD1; abundance: -; j_gene: TRBJ1-2
CDR3nt: TGTGCCAGCAGTTCAACCCACGGGAAGGTCAGCACGACCGGGGAGCTGTTTTTT; CDR3aa: CASSSTHGKVSTTGELFF; v_gene: TRBV27; d_gene: -; abundance: -; j_gene: TRBJ2-2
CDR3nt: TGTGCCAGCCAAACTGCGGGACAGGGGAACACTGAAGCTTTCTTT; CDR3aa: CASQTAGQGNTEAFF; v_gene: TRBV6-5; d_gene: TRBD1; abundance: -; j_gene: TRBJ1-1
CDR3nt: TGTGCCAGTAGTACCTACAGGGGTTCCTACGAGCAGTACTTC; CDR3aa: CASSTYRGSYEQYF; v_gene: TRBV19; d_gene: TRBD1; abundance: -; j_gene: TRBJ2-7
CDR3nt: TGTGCCAGCAGTTACTCGTATGTATCCCCCTACGAGCAGTACTTC; CDR3aa: CASSYSYVSPYEQYF; v_gene: TRBV6-5; d_gene: -; abundance: -; j_gene: TRBJ2-7
CDR3nt: TGTGCCAGCAGTGAAACCCCCCGAGGAACTGAAGCTTTCTTT; CDR3aa: CASSETPRGTEAFF; v_gene: TRBV2; d_gene: -; abundance: -; j_gene: TRBJ1-1
CDR3nt: TGTGCCTGGAATTCAGGCTCTGGAAACACCATATATTTT; CDR3aa: CAWNSGSGNTIYF; v_gene: TRBV30; d_gene: -; abundance: -; j_gene: TRBJ1-3
CDR3nt: TGTGCCAGCAGCAAAACCCCACAGATCTCTGGGGCCAACGTCCTGACTTTC; CDR3aa: CASSKTPQISGANVLTF; v_gene: TRBV5-5; d_gene: -; abundance: -; j_gene: TRBJ2-6
CDR3nt: TGTGCCAGCTCAGGGCCCTCCAATGAGCAGTTCTTC; CDR3aa: CASSGPSNEQFF; v_gene: TRBV18; d_gene: -; abundance: -; j_gene: TRBJ2-1
CDR3nt: TGTGCCAGTAGTCTGCGCTCAGAGCTGAGGGAAAAACTGTTTTTT; CDR3aa: CASSLRSELREKLFF; v_gene: TRBV19; d_gene: -; abundance: -; j_gene: TRBJ1-4
CDR3nt: TGTGCCAGCAGCCCCCTCTATGGCTACACCTTC; CDR3aa: CASSPLYGYTF; v_gene: TRBV6-5; d_gene: -; abundance: -; j_gene: TRBJ1-2
CDR3nt: TGTGCCAGCTCACCGCAACTAGCGGGGGGCCACAATGAGCAGTTCTTC; CDR3aa: CASSPQLAGGHNEQFF; v_gene: TRBV18; d_gene: TRBD2; abundance: -; j_gene: TRBJ2-1
CDR3nt: TGTGCCAGCAGTGGACTCCGCAAAACAACGGGGAATGAGCAGTTCTTC; CDR3aa: CASSGLRKTTGNEQFF; v_gene: TRBV2; d_gene: -; abundance: -; j_gene: TRBJ2-1
CDR3nt: TGTGCCAGCAGCTACCAGGAGGGCCGAAGGGCTTTCTTT; CDR3aa: CASSYQEGRRAFF; v_gene: TRBV7-9; d_gene: -; abundance: few; j_gene: TRBJ1-1
CDR3nt: TGTGCCAGCAGCGCCACAGTTTATACTAGCGCTTTCACAGATACGCAGTATTTT; CDR3aa: CASSATVYTSAFTDTQYF; v_gene: TRBV9; d_gene: TRBD2; abundance: -; j_gene: TRBJ2-3
CDR3nt: TGTGCCAGCAGCTTGGGTGAACAGGTTTACGATACGCAGTATTTT; CDR3aa: CASSLGEQVYDTQYF; v_gene: TRBV11-3; d_gene: -; abundance: -; j_gene: TRBJ2-3
CDR3nt: TGTGCCAGCAGCTTGGGTCGAGATAATTCACCCCTCCACTTT; CDR3aa: CASSLGRDNSPLHF; v_gene: TRBV5-6; d_gene: -; abundance: few; j_gene: TRBJ1-6
CDR3nt: TGTGCCAGCAGCTTAACGCAGGGACTAGCGGGGGCTGAGGAGTTCTTC; CDR3aa: CASSLTQGLAGAEEFF; v_gene: TRBV11-2; d_gene: TRBD2; abundance: -; j_gene: TRBJ2-1
CDR3nt: TGCGCCAGCAGCCAAGATTCCCAGACCGGGGAGCTGTTTTTT; CDR3aa: CASSQDSQTGELFF; v_gene: TRBV4-1; d_gene: -; abundance: -; j_gene: TRBJ2-2
CDR3nt: TGTGCCAGCAGCCTGAGGAGCGCGAACACTGAAGCTTTCTTT; CDR3aa: CASSLRSANTEAFF; v_gene: TRBV5-6; d_gene: -; abundance: -; j_gene: TRBJ1-1
CDR3nt: TGCGCCAGCAGCCAAGATACAGTCCAAGAGACCCAGTACTTC; CDR3aa: CASSQDTVQETQYF; v_gene: TRBV4-1; d_gene: -; abundance: -; j_gene: TRBJ2-5
CDR3nt: TGTGCCAGCCTTATTAGACAGAACGCTAACTATGGCTACACCTTC; CDR3aa: CASLIRQNANYGYTF; v_gene: TRBV2; d_gene: -; abundance: -; j_gene: TRBJ1-2
CDR3nt: TGTGCCAGCAGTCCGAGGGGCGAGGGACAGGGAGACCACGAGCAGTACTTC; CDR3aa: CASSPRGEGQGDHEQYF; v_gene: TRBV27; d_gene: TRBD1; abundance: -; j_gene: TRBJ2-7
CDR3nt: TGTGCCAGCAGCTTGTCTAGCGGTTCACCCCTCCACTTT; CDR3aa: CASSLSSGSPLHF; v_gene: TRBV5-5; d_gene: -; abundance: few; j_gene: TRBJ1-6
CDR3nt: TGTGCCAGCAGCCCCGGGACAGATGAAAAACTGTTTTTT; CDR3aa: CASSPGTDEKLFF; v_gene: TRBV11-2; d_gene: TRBD1; abundance: -; j_gene: TRBJ1-4